This TCR beta chain was recovered during a study of T cell responses to AZD1222 COVID-19 vaccine listed by TCRdb under 2021. With regard to the full study: Because spike-specific TCR depth and breadth did not differ between the two schedules, AZD1222 recipients who got a second dose at roughly 4 weeks were pooled with those who got a second dose at roughly 12 weeks. Enrollment into the trials was organized by age into subgroups of 18-55, 56-69 and 70-plus years, and those subgroups contained about 160, 30 and 59 TCR-sequenced participants, respectively. TCR sequencing was performed for more than 230 trial participants, of whom around 210 were given two doses of AZD1222 and some 26 were given two doses of MenACWY control vaccine. Study-wide findings and limitations: The 56-69-year group was small, and its depth increase did not reach significance, likely because of low power. The vaccine-associated CD4 TCRs covered the entire spike protein, and the dominant responses fell in regions 160-218 and 743-854. Participants were mostly white British and included more females than males, and it was suggested by the authors that clonal diversity may have been underestimated. Spike-specific TCR breadth and depth rose significantly after two AZD1222 doses compared with day 0 and with MenACWY recipients. Reportedly, close to half of the unique spike-specific TCRs recognized epitopes lying outside the regions that are mutated in the B.1.351 and B.1.1.7 variants. Only 5 to 7 AZD1222 recipients were SARS-CoV-2 seropositive at baseline, limiting conclusions about previously exposed vaccinees. Because no day 14 peak-response samples were available, the repertoires could be characterized only after the peak T cell response.

CDR1 and CDR2, looked up from the germline V gene, are MDHEN and SYDVKM. From the cysteine up to the phenylalanine, the CDR3 has a length of 15 residues. Only the CDR3 region is kept as DNA, spanning 45 bases read in frame from base 1. V lost 4 bases and J lost 3 bases; the stretch between them is 14 bases long. In light of the paper, this sample's time point label describes: baseline before first vaccination. The vaccinee samples were drawn from two UK trials, COV001 and COV002, one of which was a single-blind randomized controlled phase 2/3 trial testing AZD1222 (ChAdOx1 nCoV-19) in healthy adults. Trial participant PBMC samples were collected at day 0 and day 28 after the second dose for TCRbeta chain sequencing. On this clone: What antigen it recognizes has not been identified. No base quality information exists; no much larger clone differs at one position.

The CDR3 regions of human TCRbeta chains were analyzed by immunosequencing. The paper's data handling went like this. Repertoire TCRs were matched against a reference library of SARS-CoV-2-specific TCRs generated with the MIRA antigen-specificity platform. Breadth was defined as the fraction of unique TCRs that were SARS-CoV-2-associated. Depth was defined as the fraction of total T cells that were SARS-CoV-2-associated. Using the MIRA data, each spike-specific TCR was mapped to the spike region that the TCR reacts to and placed in a CD4 or CD8 class. Log10-transformed breadth and depth values were compared by one-way ANOVA with Sidak's multiple comparisons tests. TCRdb obtained this table from immuneACCESS and retained in-frame rearrangements with V and J assigned. These tables miss some clones; where compared with another copy, unresolved V genes account for less than half of the shortfall, and the remainder is unexplained. V and J calls and clone size follow that table, whereas D and trimming were derived from the DNA. Across this sample there are 150,000 to 200,000 clones, with 85% to 95% seen only once. The ten largest account for 1.1% to 1.5% of the sample.

The rearranged chain carries TRBV28 and TRBJ2-3; tentative D gene TRBD2, with 5 bases matching. Here the sequenced sample was peripheral blood, taken on day 0 of AZD1222 vaccination. The source of this sequence is an adult in good health. CDR3 region: CASSSGGQSTDTQYF. The DNA sequence reads TGTGCCAGCAGTTCTGGCGGGCAGAGTACAGATACGCAGTATTTT.